The 22 T cell receptor beta chains below were found in one sample sequenced in a study of blood T cells in healthy people across ages. Through a sample-barcoded 5' primer and a J-beta primer mix, a second PCR was run for roughly 6 to 11 cycles. TCRdb reprocessed the 5' RACE reads via MiXCR and lists one record per CDR3 protein. Found here are around 1,000,000 distinct CDR3 sequences, around two fifths of them singletons; the top ten hold around 13%. Sequences were obtained from blood. Receptors originate from a man between 18 and 35 years old in good health.

V and J are TRBV9 and TRBJ1-2, with 7 bases that match TRBD1. V gave up 3 bases and J gave up 4 bases; unmatched junction bases: 9. CDR1 SGDLS and CDR2 YYNGEE come from the germline V gene. The CDR3 has 15 residues. The CDR3 sequence: CASSAGTALLYGYTF. CDR3 sequence (DNA): TGTGCCAGCAGCGCCGGGACAGCTCTCCTCTATGGCTACACCTTC.

This rearrangement joins TRBV6-6 to TRBJ1-2; a weak D match, TRBD1 (6 bases). The CDR3 runs 14 residues. The V end was cut by 2 bases, the J end by 1 base, with 8 bases between. CDR1 and CDR2 from the germline V gene are MNHNY and SVGAGI (reference sequence). The CDR3 bases are TGTGCCAGCAGTTACAGGACAGTTAACTATGGCTACACCTTC. Encoded protein: CASSYRTVNYGYTF.

As regards this clonotype: At one boundary the junction diverges from the germline segment, which might be a read error. CDR3: CSAAGLAGLLQATQYF. Written as DNA, the CDR3 is TGCAGTGCTGCCGGGCTAGCGGGCTTACTTCAAGCGACCCAGTACTTC. The chain uses TRBV20-1 and TRBJ2-7, with 8 bases aligning to TRBD2. The assigned J gene may be wrong: the sequence end matches TRBJ2-5 better. CDR1 and CDR2 (germline): DFQATT, SNEGSKA (reference sequence). CDR3 length equals 16 residues.

This clonotype occurred a few times. The rearrangement links TRBV20-1 to TRBJ1-2; D may be TRBD1 (5 bases). This CDR3 spans 12 amino acids. V was pared by 1 base and J by 6 bases, with 9 bases between. Germline values: CDR1 DFQATT, CDR2 SNEGSKA (reference sequence). The chain's CDR3 is CSARGQTDGYTF. In DNA form, the CDR3 reads TGCAGTGCTAGAGGACAGACAGATGGCTACACCTTC.

This clonotype was seen a few times. The chain couples TRBV29-1 to TRBJ1-2; a possible D gene is TRBD1 (6 bases). V lost 6 bases, J lost 8 bases, and 19 bases lay in between. This CDR3 comprises 13 residues. CDR1 and CDR2 (germline): SQVTM, ANQGSEA. In DNA form, the CDR3 reads TGCAGCGTCCCCCCGGCAGGGGAGAAGGGCTACACCTTC. Translation: CSVPPAGEKGYTF.

The genes are TRBV29-1 and TRBJ2-3; D is ambiguous. Germline lookup yields CDR1 SQVTM and CDR2 ANQGSEA. V gave up 4 bases and J gave up 1 base, with 6 bases separating them. The CDR3 spans 12 residues. DNA of the CDR3: TGCAGCGTTGGCCGGGGCACAGATACGCAGTATTTT. Amino acid sequence: CSVGRGTDTQYF.

The V gene is TRBV7-2, the J gene TRBJ2-2; no definite D call. V lost 4 bases to trimming and J lost 8 bases, with 8 bases between them. This CDR3 contains 12 residues. Germline CDR1 and CDR2: SGHTA and FQGNSA. The CDR3: CASSYTGGELFF. CDR3 DNA: TGTGCCAGCAGCTACACCGGGGGGGAGCTGTTTTTT.

This clonotype was seen only a few times. This chain links TRBV20-1 with TRBJ2-5; no definite D call. Per germline, CDR1 DFQATT and CDR2 SNEGSKA (reference sequence). The CDR3 has 16 residues. Trimming cost V 6 bases and J 11 bases, with 31 bases left between them. This CDR3 is CSANPLGSPQHNEQYF. DNA of the CDR3: TGCAGTGCCAATCCCCTCGGTAGCCCCCAGCACAATGAGCAGTACTTC.

The rearrangement joins TRBV12-3 or TRBV12-4 to TRBJ1-5, with 9 nucleotides matching TRBD1. V was clipped by 3 bases and J by 5 bases; unmatched bases: 8. This CDR3 contains 16 residues. In DNA, the CDR3 is TGTGCCAGCAGTTTCCTCGTGGGACAGGGAGATCAGCCCCAGCATTTT. Translating it yields CASSFLVGQGDQPQHF.

The V gene is TRBV11-2, the J gene TRBJ2-5; TRBD2 agrees at 8 bases. The DNA end is more similar to TRBJ2-7, so the J call may be wrong. CDR1 is SGHAT, CDR2 FQNNGV, per germline. The CDR3 runs to 14 residues. The CDR3 sequence is CASSLGISGTEQYF. The CDR3 region has the DNA TGTGCCAGCAGCTTAGGGATTAGCGGGACCGAGCAGTACTTC.

Concerning this clonotype: Compared with germline, one end of the junction differs, possibly owing to a read error. The rearrangement uses TRBV12-5 and TRBJ2-5, with a possible D match to TRBD2 (5 bases). The length of the CDR3 is 13 residues. The germline gives CDR1 LGHNT, CDR2 FRNRAP. The CDR3 protein is CAGGRPGRETQYF. The CDR3 DNA sequence: TGTGCTGGTGGGAGACCGGGTAGAGAGACCCAGTACTTC.

This clonotype occurred a few times. The J gene is TRBJ2-1, the V gene TRBV20-1; D not resolved. Germline V CDR1 and CDR2: DFQATT, SNEGSKA (reference sequence). The V gene lost 3 bases and the J gene lost 6 bases, with 9 bases spanning the gap. There are 12 residues in the CDR3. CDR3 nucleotide sequence: TGCAGTGCTAGCCCGCTGGGCAATGAGCAGTTCTTC. It yields the protein CSASPLGNEQFF.

The chain uses TRBV27 and TRBJ2-6; 11 bases align to TRBD1. There are 17 residues in the CDR3. Trimming at V came to 5 bases and at J to 1 base, leaving 4 bases not matched to a gene. In germline, CDR1 is MNHEY, CDR2 SMNVEV (reference sequence). The CDR3 reads CASSPGTGGSGANVLTF. CDR3 in DNA: TGTGCCAGCAGTCCCGGGACAGGGGGTTCTGGGGCCAACGTCCTGACTTTC. Based on the CDR3 plus reference TRBV27 and TRBJ2-6, the full variable domain is EAQVTQNPRYLITVTGKKLTVTCSQNMNHEYMSWYRQDPGLGLRQIYYSMNVEVTDKGDVPEGYKVSRKEKRNFPLILESPSPNQTSLYFCASSPGTGGSGANVLTFGAGSRLTVL.

This clonotype appeared a few times. J is TRBJ2-1 and V is TRBV6-6, with D uncertain. V was pared by 10 bases and J by 8 bases, with 18 bases between. The CDR3 covers 13 residues. Per germline, CDR1 MNHNY and CDR2 SVGAGI (reference sequence). The CDR3 here is CATAAPLPHEQFF. CDR3 sequence (DNA): TGTGCCACGGCTGCTCCCCTCCCGCATGAGCAGTTCTTC.

The count of this clonotype is one. The V call is TRBV7-2, the J call TRBJ1-1, with D tentatively TRBD1 (5 bases). The ends were cut back, 6 bases at V and 4 bases at J, with 12 bases in the middle. The CDR3 consists of 13 residues. Germline V gives CDR1 SGHTA, CDR2 FQGNSA. CDR3 sequence reads: CASRQAGGTEAFF. CDR3 bases: TGTGCCAGCAGACAGGCTGGGGGCACTGAAGCTTTCTTT.

This clonotype was detected a few times. This rearrangement joins TRBV6-2 or TRBV6-3 to TRBJ2-7; D unclear. The CDR3 loop spans 15 amino acids. Germline CDR1 is MNHEY and CDR2 is SVGEGT. V lost 7 bases to trimming and J lost 2 bases, with 18 bases between them. The CDR3 nucleotides read TGTGCCAGCACCAACGGGCTGTCGGGCACCTACGAGCAGTACTTC. Protein sequence: CASTNGLSGTYEQYF.

This rearrangement joins TRBV29-1 to TRBJ1-1, with 9 nucleotides matching TRBD1. The V segment lost 7 bases and the J segment 0 bases; nucleotides outside the gene matches: 6. The CDR3 is made up of 14 amino acids. Per the germline V gene, CDR1 is SQVTM and CDR2 is ANQGSEA. This CDR3 is CSAGRTGVNTEAFF. The CDR3 coding sequence is TGCAGCGCGGGCCGGACAGGGGTGAACACTGAAGCTTTCTTT.

The J gene is TRBJ1-1, the V gene TRBV28; weak D call: TRBD1 (5 bases). CDR3 length: 15 residues. Trimming removed 7 bases from V and 11 bases from J, with 26 bases in between. Per germline, CDR1 MDHEN and CDR2 SYDVKM. The CDR3 is CASTPMGRSRPEAFF. DNA of the CDR3: TGTGCCAGCACCCCGATGGGACGAAGCAGACCCGAGGCTTTCTTT.

In its sample, this clonotype was seen many times. The genes are TRBV7-2 and TRBJ2-1; D unresolved. Trimming stripped 6 bases from V and 0 bases from J, with 12 bases between. CDR1 and CDR2 (germline): SGHTA, FQGNSA. The CDR3 spans 15 residues. The CDR3 bases are TGTGCCAGCAGTGCCGGGCTTCCCTCCTACAATGAGCAGTTCTTC. It specifies CASSAGLPSYNEQFF. Full variable domain (missing parts from reference TRBV7-2 and TRBJ2-1): GAGVSQSPSNKVTEKGKDVELRCDPISGHTALYWYRQSLGQGLEFLIYFQGNSAPDKSGLPSDRFSAERTGGSVSTLTIQRTQQEDSAVYLCASSAGLPSYNEQFFGPGTRLTVL.

The chain uses TRBV2 and TRBJ1-2; no reliable D call. The CDR3 runs to 10 residues. Germline lookup yields CDR1 SNHLY and CDR2 FYNNEI. V was clipped by 3 bases and J by 6 bases, with 2 bases between them. In nucleotides, the CDR3 is TGTGCCAGCAGTGATAATGGCTACACCTTC. It yields the protein CASSDNGYTF. The full variable domain, completed using reference TRBV2 and TRBJ1-2, is EPEVTQTPSHQVTQMGQEVILRCVPISNHLYFYWYRQILGQKVEFLVSFYNNEISEKSEIFDDQFSVERPDGSNFTLKIRSTKLEDSAMYFCASSDNGYTFGSGTRLTVV.

The rearrangement joins TRBV27 to TRBJ1-1; D unclear. The CDR3 runs 13 residues. Germline assignment: CDR1 MNHEY and CDR2 SMNVEV (reference sequence). V lost 10 bases and J 3 bases, leaving 15 bases between the germline ends. CDR3 sequence: CANLNGLDTEAFF. CDR3 sequence (DNA): TGTGCCAATCTAAACGGTTTGGACACTGAAGCTTTCTTT.

This clonotype was observed a few times. This sequence joins TRBV7-3 and TRBJ2-3; no clear D. Trimming cost V 2 bases and J 4 bases, with 13 bases left between them. CDR1 is SGHTA and CDR2 is FQGTGA in the germline V gene. The CDR3 has 15 residues. CDR3 region: CASSLSRRLSDTQYF. The CDR3 nucleotides read TGTGCCAGCAGCTTATCGCGGCGGCTGTCAGATACGCAGTATTTT.